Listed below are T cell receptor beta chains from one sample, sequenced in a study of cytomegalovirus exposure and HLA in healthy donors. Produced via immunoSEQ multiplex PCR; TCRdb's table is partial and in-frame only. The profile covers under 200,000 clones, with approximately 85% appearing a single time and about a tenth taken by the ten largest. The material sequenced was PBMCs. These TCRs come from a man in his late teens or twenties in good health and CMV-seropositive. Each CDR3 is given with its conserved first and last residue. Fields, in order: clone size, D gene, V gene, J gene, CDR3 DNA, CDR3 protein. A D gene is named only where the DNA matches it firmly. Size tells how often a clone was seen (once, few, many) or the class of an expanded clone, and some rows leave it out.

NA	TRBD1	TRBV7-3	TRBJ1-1	TGTGCCAGCAGCTGGGACAGCCAGAACACTGAAGCTTTCTTT	CASSWDSQNTEAFF
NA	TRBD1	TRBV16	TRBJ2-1	TGTGCCAGCAGCCAGACAGGGATTGGCTACAATGAGCAGTTCTTC	CASSQTGIGYNEQFF
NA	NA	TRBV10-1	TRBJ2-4	TGCGCCAGCAGTGAGTCGAATATAGAAATATCGTCCAAAAACATTCAGTACTTC	CASSESNIEISSKNIQYF
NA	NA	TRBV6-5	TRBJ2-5	TGTGCCAGCAGTTACTCCCCCCAACAGTGGTACTTC	CASSYSPQQWYF
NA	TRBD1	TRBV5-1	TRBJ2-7	TGCGCCAGCAGCTTGGCCCGGGACAGGGGAATTCACGAGCAGTACTTC	CASSLARDRGIHEQYF
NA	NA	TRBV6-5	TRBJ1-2	TGTGCCAGCAGTTCCGGGACACCTGCTCACTATGGCTACACCTTC	CASSSGTPAHYGYTF
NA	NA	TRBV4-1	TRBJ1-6	TGCGCCAGCAGCCAACCCAGGGAGGGCCATTCACCCCTCCACTTT	CASSQPREGHSPLHF
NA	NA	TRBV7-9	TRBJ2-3	TGTGCCAGCAGCGTAAAGCCGGGTTTACTACTCACGCAGTATTTT	CASSVKPGLLLTQYF
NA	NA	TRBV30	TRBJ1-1	TGTGCCTGGAGCATTAATGCGGACACTGAAGCTTTCTTT	CAWSINADTEAFF
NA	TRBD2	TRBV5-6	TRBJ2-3	TGTGCCAGCAGCCAATGGACTAGCGGGGACACAGATACGCAGTATTTT	CASSQWTSGDTDTQYF
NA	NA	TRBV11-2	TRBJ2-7	TGTGCCAGCACCCTTACCCGCGACTCCTACGAGCAGTACTTC	CASTLTRDSYEQYF
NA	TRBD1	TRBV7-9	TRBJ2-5	TGTGCCAGCAGCTCTACCGACAGGGATGTGCTCTCAGAGACCCAGTACTTC	CASSSTDRDVLSETQYF
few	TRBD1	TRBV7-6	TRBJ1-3	TGTGCCAGCAGCTTCGGGACAGGGGCTGGAAACACCATATATTTT	CASSFGTGAGNTIYF
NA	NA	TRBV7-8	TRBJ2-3	TGTGCCAGCAGCAAGGCGTACGGGGGAACGAGGGGAAATACGCAGTATTTT	CASSKAYGGTRGNTQYF
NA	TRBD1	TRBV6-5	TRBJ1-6	TGTGCCAGCAGTTACGGGACAGGGGGCCCTTCACCCCTCCACTTT	CASSYGTGGPSPLHF
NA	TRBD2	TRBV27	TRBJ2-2	TGTGCCAGCAGTTTACGGCTAGCGGGGGCAGCGAACACCGGGGAGCTGTTTTTT	CASSLRLAGAANTGELFF
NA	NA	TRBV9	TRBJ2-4	TGTGCCAGCAGCGTACAGGACAGCCTAGCCAAAAACATTCAGTACTTC	CASSVQDSLAKNIQYF
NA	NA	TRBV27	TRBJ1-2	TGTGCCAGCAGTTTACAGGCAGGGGTTACGGGCGGCTACACCTTC	CASSLQAGVTGGYTF
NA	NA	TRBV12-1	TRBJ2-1	TGTGCCAGCAGCTTTATGGGGGACAGTTTAAAAAGCTCCTACAATGAGCAGTTCTTC	CASSFMGDSLKSSYNEQFF
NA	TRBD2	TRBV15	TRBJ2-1	TGTGCCACCAGCAGAGCCCCTAGACTAGCGGGGGCGCATGAGCAGTTCTTC	CATSRAPRLAGAHEQFF
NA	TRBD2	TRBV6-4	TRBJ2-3	TGTGCCAGCAGGCCTAGCGGGGGGGCTCGCACAGATACGCAGTATTTT	CASRPSGGARTDTQYF
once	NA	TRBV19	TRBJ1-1	TGTGCCAGTAGGGCAGGACAGAATAAAGCTTTCTTT	CASRAGQNKAFF
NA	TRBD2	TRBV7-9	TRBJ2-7	TGTGCCAGCAGCTTACTCGGGGGGGCCGACTACGAGCAGTACTTC	CASSLLGGADYEQYF
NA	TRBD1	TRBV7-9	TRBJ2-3	TGTGCCAGCAGAAAACAGGGGGAAGAGGATACGCAGTATTTT	CASRKQGEEDTQYF
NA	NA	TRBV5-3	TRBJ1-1	TGTGCCAGAAGCCGAGGTACCGAGGCTTTCTTT	CARSRGTEAFF
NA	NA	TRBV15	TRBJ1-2	TGTGCCACCAGCAGACCGGGGGGTCTGGGGGACTATGGCTACACCTTC	CATSRPGGLGDYGYTF
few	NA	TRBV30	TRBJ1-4	TGTGCCTTGGACAGAGCAACTAATGAAAAACTGTTTTTT	CALDRATNEKLFF
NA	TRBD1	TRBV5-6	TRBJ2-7	TGTGCCAGCAGAATAGGACAGGGCTACGAGCAGTACTTC	CASRIGQGYEQYF
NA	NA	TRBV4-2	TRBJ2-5	TGTGCCAGCAGCCTCGAACCTAGGGGTGGGACCCAGTACTTC	CASSLEPRGGTQYF
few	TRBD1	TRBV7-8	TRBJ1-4	TGTGCCAGCAGCTTAGGGTCAGGGGGCTTTGTTGAAAAACTGTTTTTT	CASSLGSGGFVEKLFF
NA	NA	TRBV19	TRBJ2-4	TGTGCCAGTAGTATCGGCAGGCCTAACATTCAGTACTTC	CASSIGRPNIQYF
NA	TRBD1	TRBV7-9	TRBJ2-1	TGTGCCAGCACCCGAGACAGGGGGGGGACCTACAATGAGCAGTTCTTC	CASTRDRGGTYNEQFF
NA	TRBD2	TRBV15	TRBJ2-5	TGTGCCACCAGCAGAGAAGGCGGGGGGCTCCAAGAGACCCAGTACTTC	CATSREGGGLQETQYF
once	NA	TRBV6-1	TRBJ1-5	TGTGCCAGCAGCCTGAGGACAGTCAATCAGCCCCAGCATTTT	CASSLRTVNQPQHF
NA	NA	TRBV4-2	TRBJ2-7	TGTGCCAGCAGCCAAGATGCTGGCAGAACCTACGAGCAGTACTTC	CASSQDAGRTYEQYF
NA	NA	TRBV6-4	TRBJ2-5	TGTGCCAGCAGTGCTTGGCCAGGAGAGACCCAGTACTTC	CASSAWPGETQYF
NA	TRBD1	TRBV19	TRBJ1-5	TGTGCCAGTAGTATAATCCCAGGGGGAGGCAATCAGCCCCAGCATTTT	CASSIIPGGGNQPQHF